This T cell receptor (beta chain) derives from a study of CD8+ T cells in alopecia areata. Study-wide background: Treated patients swallowed 5 to 10 mg of oral tofacitinib twice daily. Whole-study findings and limits: Resident alphabeta T cells of normal skin are also sequenced in scalp samples. Patients showed less clear TCR sequence sharing than mice, possibly partly because of HLA diversity.

In its sample, this clone was seen many times. Its antigen is still unknown. TCR sequencing used cDNA made by reverse transcription of extracted RNA. Profiled with immunoSEQ multiplex PCR; TCRdb holds only in-frame clones, not every one. The sample includes over 120,000 clones, around 60% of them seen just once. Germline values: CDR1 SEHNR, CDR2 FQNEAQ (reference sequence). This CDR3 spans 15 amino acids. Trimming cost V 5 bases and J 5 bases; bases outside gene matches: 11. Sampling of alopecia areata patients yielded lesional scalp punch biopsies as well as peripheral blood. This sample comprised CD4+ T cells sorted from blood, obtained at week 0. The TCR sequence derives from a human donor with alopecia areata. The V gene is TRBV7-9, the J gene TRBJ2-7; 8 nucleotides agree with TRBD2. The chain's CDR3 is CASSLGRSGGDEQYF. CDR3 coding DNA: TGTGCCAGCAGCCTCGGTCGCAGCGGGGGTGACGAGCAGTACTTC.